The next 18 T cell receptor beta chains were all read from a single sample in a study of blood T cell repertoires in COVID-19. TCRdb's table, derived via immunoSEQ multiplex PCR, lists solely in-frame clones and lacks some. This table holds roughly 280,000 clones, about 90% found once. Material for sequencing was peripheral blood. The source of these receptors is a woman in her forties or fifties who had recovered from COVID-19.

This clone was seen a handful of times. The chain carries TRBV6-2 or TRBV6-3 and TRBJ2-2; D possibly corresponds to TRBD1 (6 bases). Trimming cost V 2 bases and J 0 bases, with 13 bases left between them. Germline lookup yields CDR1 MNHEY and CDR2 SVGEGT. The CDR3 has 17 amino acids. As DNA, the CDR3 is TGTGCCAGCAGTTACCATCGGACAGAACCGAACACCGGGGAGCTGTTTTTT. This encodes CASSYHRTEPNTGELFF.

This sequence joins TRBV6-6 and TRBJ1-1; 7 positions match TRBD1. CDR3 length equals 13 residues. Germline V CDR1 and CDR2: MNHNY, SVGAGI (reference sequence). V trimming: 7 bases; J trimming: 6 bases; junction bases outside the gene matches: 8. The CDR3: CASTPRGTAEAFF. The CDR3 region has the DNA TGTGCCAGCACACCCAGGGGGACGGCTGAAGCTTTCTTT.

In its sample, this clone was seen a few times. The chain employs TRBV19 and TRBJ1-1; maybe TRBD1 (6 bases). Germline V gene lookup returns CDR1 LNHDA and CDR2 SQIVND (reference sequence). The CDR3 spans 13 residues. Trimming removed 8 bases at V and 3 bases at J, with 13 bases between. CDR3 DNA: TGTGCCAGTTGGGGGCGGGTGGACACTGAAGCTTTCTTT. This sequence encodes CASWGRVDTEAFF.

The chain couples TRBV19 to TRBJ2-7; D may be TRBD2 (6 bases). V dropped 11 bases and J dropped 6 bases, with 20 bases sitting between them. Germline CDR1 is LNHDA and CDR2 is SQIVND (reference sequence). CDR3 length: 13 amino acids. The CDR3 DNA sequence: TGTGCCGCTTCGGGCAGCTTCGGGGGCGAGCAGTACTTC. Translated: CAASGSFGGEQYF.

V and J are TRBV7-2 and TRBJ1-2; D perhaps matches TRBD1 (5 bases). There are 13 residues in the CDR3. Deletions cut 4 bases from V and 8 bases from J, with 14 bases between. Germline assignment: CDR1 SGHTA and CDR2 FQGNSA. The CDR3 DNA follows: TGTGCCAGCAGCTCATCCAGGGAAGACGGCTACACCTTC. It encodes CASSSSREDGYTF. The entire variable domain, with the rest obtained from reference TRBV7-2 and TRBJ1-2, is as follows: GAGVSQSPSNKVTEKGKDVELRCDPISGHTALYWYRQSLGQGLEFLIYFQGNSAPDKSGLPSDRFSAERTGGSVSTLTIQRTQQEDSAVYLCASSSSREDGYTFGSGTRLTVV.

This chain joins TRBV9 and TRBJ2-1, with 7 bases matching TRBD1. This CDR3 region has 14 residues. V lost 2 bases to trimming and J lost 7 bases; unmatched junction nucleotides: 6. CDR1 is SGDLS, CDR2 YYNGEE, per germline. CDR3 residues: CASSVDRVQNEQFF. CDR3 nucleotides: TGTGCCAGCAGCGTCGACAGGGTCCAGAATGAGCAGTTCTTC.

The genes are TRBV28 and TRBJ1-5, with TRBD1 as a possible D gene (5 bases). This CDR3 comprises 17 residues. CDR1 and CDR2 from the germline V gene are MDHEN and SYDVKM. V lost 5 bases, J lost 2 bases, and 19 bases lay in between. The CDR3 DNA reads TGTGCCAGCAGTCCCTCTGGTGGGGACTGGGGCAATCAGCCCCAGCATTTT. Translated: CASSPSGGDWGNQPQHF.

The chain recombines TRBV19 with TRBJ2-1, with 10 bases identical to TRBD2. Germline CDR1 is LNHDA and CDR2 is SQIVND (reference sequence). This CDR3 is built from 16 residues. Trimming took 3 bases from V and 2 from J; bases not matched to a gene: 4. The chain's CDR3 is CASSISSGRAYNEQFF. CDR3 coding DNA: TGTGCCAGTAGTATCAGCAGCGGGAGGGCCTACAATGAGCAGTTCTTC.

The V gene is TRBV30, the J gene TRBJ2-1; 10 bases are shared with TRBD1. Germline V lookup: CDR1 GTSNPN, CDR2 SVGIG (reference sequence). The CDR3 consists of 13 residues. Trimming cost V 2 bases and J 9 bases; bases outside gene matches: 4. The CDR3 nucleotides read TGTGCCTGGAGTCCAGGGACAGGGGTTGAGCAGTTCTTC. This codes for CAWSPGTGVEQFF.

V gene TRBV5-5 combines with J gene TRBJ1-2; 12 bases are a match to TRBD1. Germline V gives CDR1 SGHKS, CDR2 YYEKEE (reference sequence). The CDR3 extends over 15 amino acids. Trimming removed 3 bases from V and 4 bases from J; junction bases left unmatched: 4. CDR3 bases: TGTGCCAGCAGCTATGGGACAGGGGGCGTCTATGGCTACACCTTC. This gives the protein CASSYGTGGVYGYTF. Filled out from reference TRBV5-5 and TRBJ1-2, the complete variable domain reads DAGVTQSPTHLIKTRGQQVTLRCSPISGHKSVSWYQQVLGQGPQFIFQYYEKEERGRGNFPDRFSARQFPNYSSELNVNALLLGDSALYLCASSYGTGGVYGYTFGSGTRLTVV.

V usage is TRBV7-8 and J usage is TRBJ2-2; 12 positions agree with TRBD2. V lost 5 bases and J lost 1; bases outside the gene matches: 5. The germline CDR1 and CDR2 sequences are SGHVS and FQNEAQ. There are 17 residues in the CDR3. Written as DNA, the CDR3 is TGTGCCAGCAGCCCTCGGACTAGCGGGATGAACACCGGGGAGCTGTTTTTT. It translates to CASSPRTSGMNTGELFF.

The CDR3 DNA sequence: TGTGCCAGTAGTACGGGACAGGGGTTCACTGAAGCTTTCTTT. This codes for CASSTGQGFTEAFF. The chain has TRBV19 and TRBJ1-1; 10 positions agree with TRBD1. With V trimmed by 4 bases and J by 4 bases, 3 bases remained unmatched. Germline CDR1 LNHDA, CDR2 SQIVND (reference sequence). The CDR3 has 14 amino acids.

The gene calls are TRBV6-2 or TRBV6-3 and TRBJ1-1, with 8 positions matching TRBD1. The ends lost 3 bases at V and 11 bases at J; junction bases unmatched: 5. The CDR3 spans 12 residues. The germline V gene encodes CDR1 MNHEY and CDR2 SVGEGT. The CDR3 DNA sequence: TGTGCCAGCAGTTATGGGACAGGAGAGGCTTTCTTT. The encoded protein is CASSYGTGEAFF.

This chain links TRBV9 with TRBJ1-4; 10 bases map to TRBD1. V shed 4 bases and J 8 bases; nucleotides not matched to a gene: 8. Germline V lookup: CDR1 SGDLS, CDR2 YYNGEE. The CDR3 extends over 15 amino acids. The CDR3 DNA follows: TGTGCCAGCAGCCCATGGACAGGGGGGGACGAAAAACTGTTTTTT. This gives the protein CASSPWTGGDEKLFF.

The chain carries TRBV6-5 and TRBJ1-2; tentative D call: TRBD1 (5 bases). The CDR3 is made up of 13 amino acids. The V and J ends lost 5 bases and 4 bases respectively, with 11 bases between them. Germline loops: CDR1 MNHEY, CDR2 SVGAGI. The CDR3 DNA reads as TGTGCCAGCAGTCTTGGACAATTCTATGGCTACACCTTC. Amino acid sequence: CASSLGQFYGYTF.

The genes are TRBV5-1 and TRBJ1-6, with D tentatively TRBD1 (6 bases). Germline V lookup: CDR1 SGHRS, CDR2 YFSETQ. V shed 0 bases and J shed 6 bases, with 13 bases lying between them. The length of the CDR3 is 16 residues. Written as DNA, the CDR3 is TGCGCCAGCAGCTTGGCCGGGGGGCCCCCTAATTCACCCCTCCACTTT. Translated: CASSLAGGPPNSPLHF.

This rearrangement joins TRBV3-1 (or the pseudogene TRBV3-2) to TRBJ1-2; 8 bases are shared with TRBD1. V lost 8 bases to trimming and J lost 7 bases; unmatched junction nucleotides: 6. The CDR3 sequence is 12 residues long. Germline CDR1 reads LGHDT; CDR2 reads YNNKEL (reference sequence). In nucleotides, the CDR3 is TGTGCCAGCGAACTCAGGGGGCTTGGCTACACCTTC. Amino acids: CASELRGLGYTF.

The chain combines TRBV5-1 with TRBJ1-2, with TRBD1 matching over 7 bases. The V gene end was trimmed by 4 bases and the J gene end by 0 bases; junction bases not matched to a gene: 6. The germline V gene has CDR1 SGHRS and CDR2 YFSETQ. The CDR3 covers 15 residues. CDR3 sequence: CASSQGQSSNYGYTF. The CDR3 nucleotides read TGCGCCAGCAGCCAGGGACAGTCATCTAACTATGGCTACACCTTC.